These T cell receptor beta chains were read from a single sample in a study of graft-versus-host responses after intestinal transplantation. Profiled with immunoSEQ multiplex PCR; TCRdb holds only in-frame clones, not every one. The sample contains over 15,000 clones, approximately 80% of which appear only once. Sequenced material: PBMCs, taken 14 days after transplant. The receptor source for this set is a human patient who received an intestinal transplant, so some T cells may come from the graft donor. CDR3s leave out the opening cysteine and the closing phenylalanine or tryptophan.

V	J	CDR3
TRBV10-1	TRBJ2-3	ASSASGASTDTQY
TRBV13	TRBJ2-1	ASSLRESYNEQF
TRBV15	TRBJ2-7	ATSREGLTYEQY
TRBV7-3	TRBJ2-1	ASSLTGQGEQF
TRBV2	TRBJ2-5	ASSEALAGGQETQY
TRBV4-1	TRBJ2-2	ASSQCSLPFQAGELF
TRBV11-2	TRBJ2-3	ASSLEGRGTDTQY
TRBV6-5	TRBJ1-1	ASRMNTEAF
TRBV11-2	TRBJ1-1	ASSLTALNTEAF
TRBV14	TRBJ2-2	ASSLGLGDGELF
TRBV27	TRBJ2-7	ASSYGLAGVSEQY
TRBV2	TRBJ2-3	ASSESEDTQY
TRBV5-6	TRBJ2-7	ASSRRTSGVYEQY
TRBV5-1	TRBJ2-7	ASSLGQGTPNSYEQY
TRBV19	TRBJ1-6	ASSIDRANSPLH
TRBV5-1	TRBJ2-7	ASSFQGRASYEQY
TRBV4-1	TRBJ2-1	ASSQEDRTRDNEQF
TRBV4-1	TRBJ1-1	ASSQGENTEAF
TRBV27	TRBJ1-4	ASSLWEGGGEKLF
TRBV4-1	-	ASSQEDISYEQY
TRBV28	TRBJ2-2	ASSPLRTSGNIGTGELF
TRBV4-2	TRBJ2-1	ASSQLAGPYNEQF
TRBV11-3	TRBJ2-7	ASSLDPVAGGSHEQY
TRBV19	TRBJ2-1	ASSIWGGRSSYNEQF
TRBV2	TRBJ2-1	ASSYSMNNDEQF
TRBV5-1	TRBJ2-7	ASSLRQGTSDEQY
TRBV12-5	TRBJ2-7	ASGLGEYEQY
TRBV27	TRBJ2-1	ASSLGSYNEQF
TRBV2	TRBJ1-6	ASIETGGPGLLH
TRBV9	TRBJ2-1	ASSVGAEGVNEQF
TRBV10-3	TRBJ2-1	AISDDGTSGRAYNEQF
TRBV11-2	TRBJ2-7	ASSLEVSYEQY
TRBV5-1	TRBJ2-1	ASSLTSGNNEQF
TRBV6-5	TRBJ1-1	ASSPYVGTDKAF
TRBV5-4	TRBJ2-3	ASSPGGRGGTDTQY
TRBV4-1	TRBJ2-3	ASSQEGTGQGTDTQY
TRBV4-1	TRBJ2-3	ASSQLRVYTDTQY
TRBV4-1	TRBJ2-1	ASSQEPLLAGGNEQF
TRBV27	TRBJ2-1	ASSFGGSYNEQF
TRBV5-5	TRBJ1-2	ASSSNRDRYGYT
TRBV6-5	TRBJ2-1	ASSPFSGGNNEQF
TRBV29-1	TRBJ2-5	SVLDSYQETQY
TRBV5-1	TRBJ2-7	ASSLDGLAGAYEQY
TRBV21-1	TRBJ1-2	ASSNFIGYT
TRBV18	TRBJ1-1	ASLMGQNTEAF
TRBV4-1	TRBJ1-5	ASSQDWIGGNQPQH